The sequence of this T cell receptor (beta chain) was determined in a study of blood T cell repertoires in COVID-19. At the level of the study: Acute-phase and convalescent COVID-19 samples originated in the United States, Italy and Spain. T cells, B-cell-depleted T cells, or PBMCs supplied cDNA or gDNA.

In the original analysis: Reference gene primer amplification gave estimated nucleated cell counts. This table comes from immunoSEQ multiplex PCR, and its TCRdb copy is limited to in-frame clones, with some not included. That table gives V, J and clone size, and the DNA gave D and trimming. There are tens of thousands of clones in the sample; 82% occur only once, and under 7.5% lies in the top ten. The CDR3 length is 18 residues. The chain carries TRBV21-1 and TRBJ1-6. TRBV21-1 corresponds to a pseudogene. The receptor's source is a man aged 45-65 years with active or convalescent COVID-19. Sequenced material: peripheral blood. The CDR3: CASSKGGGSLGFRSPLHF. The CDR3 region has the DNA TGTGCCAGCAGCAAAGGGGGAGGGTCTTTGGGATTTCGCTCACCCCTCCACTTT.